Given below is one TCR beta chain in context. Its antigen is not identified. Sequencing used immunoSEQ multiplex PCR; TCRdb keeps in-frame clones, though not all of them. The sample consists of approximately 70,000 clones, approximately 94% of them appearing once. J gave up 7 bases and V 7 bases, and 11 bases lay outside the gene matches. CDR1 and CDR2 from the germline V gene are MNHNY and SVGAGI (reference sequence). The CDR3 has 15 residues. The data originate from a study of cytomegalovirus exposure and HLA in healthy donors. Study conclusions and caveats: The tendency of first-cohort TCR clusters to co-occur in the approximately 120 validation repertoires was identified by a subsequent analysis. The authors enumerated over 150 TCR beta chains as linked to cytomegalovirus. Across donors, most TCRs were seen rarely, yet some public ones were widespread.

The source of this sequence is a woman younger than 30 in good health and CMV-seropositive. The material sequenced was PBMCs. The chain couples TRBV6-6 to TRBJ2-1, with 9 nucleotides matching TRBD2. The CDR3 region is CASTPMASGANEQFF. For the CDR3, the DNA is TGTGCCAGCACCCCCATGGCTAGCGGGGCGAATGAGCAGTTCTTC.